The TCR beta chain under discussion was sequenced for a study of beta chain features in type 1 diabetes (dated 2018 in TCRdb). As for the study more broadly: Mean age, gender distribution, total cell number and subset yield were not different between patients and healthy donors. Across all samples, 90 million to 130 million sorted cells were examined, and cell number per subset correlated strongly with RNA yield. Regulatory and stem cell-like memory subsets were isolated from only 8 patients and about 8 healthy donors, whereas naive and central memory subsets came from all 30 or so donors. In the study, recently diagnosed type 1 diabetes patients and matched healthy donors were compared on the TCRB repertoires of their sorted circulating CD4+ T cell subsets. The research as a whole found: A moderate but significant shortening of TCRB CDR3 length was observed in type 1 diabetes patients in all four CD4+ subsets. Because cDNA was sequenced instead of genomic DNA, highly expressing activated cells could be over-represented, though the groups showed no difference in activation or CD3 levels. At VDJ recombination sites, patients with type 1 diabetes made fewer insertions and deleted more nucleotides, a pattern implying thymic rearrangement abnormalities. PCR might favor shorter templates, but patient and control samples were amplified and corrected together, so any skew would affect both groups equally. Because small numbers of individuals were included in the HLA sub-analyses, any influence of HLA type on TCRB rearrangement was left unresolved. The naive, central memory and regulatory TCRB repertoires appeared to resemble one another more closely among patients than among healthy donors.

Trimming at the junction amounts to 10 bases on V and 2 bases on J, and the germline ends lie 6 bases apart. CDR1 is given as MGHRA and CDR2 as YSYEKL, both from the germline V gene. The CDR3 starts with the cysteine, ends with the phenylalanine, and has 11 residues. The DNA shown is the 33-base CDR3, in frame from base 1. This clone appeared a few times. Its antigen is still unknown. Base qualities were left out, and no much larger clone turns up one base away. The High Capacity cDNA Reverse Transcription Kit was used to reverse transcribe all of the isolated RNA, meaning that expressed TCRB transcripts were what got sequenced. For stem cell-like memory T cell samples, survey-depth immunoSEQ sequencing was used, averaging about 1 million total reads per sample. Sorted cells were lysed in RLT buffer and RNA was extracted with DNase-treated RNeasy Micro or Mini kits, depending on cell number. To prevent cross-contamination, every cell subset was processed on its own, while patient and healthy donor samples were processed together. Using the immunoSEQ multiplex PCR, TCRB sequences were amplified from cDNA into 87-bp fragments spanning the CDR3 region. Sequencing of the amplicons was done on the Illumina HiSeq platform. Turning to the authors' computational methods: Synthetic template baselines were used to correct PCR bias computationally, reads within Hamming distance 2 were collapsed, and singletons that could not be merged were discarded. Reads were aligned against IMGT to assign V, D and J genes, CDR3 length and insertions or deletions at six rearrangement sites. Within each subset, clonotype counts were normalized to sorted cell number, and only after that were true diversity and Gini coefficients computed with the tcR R package. The overlap coefficient, calculated on TCRB nucleotide sequences, was used to quantify repertoire sharing. TCRdb re-hosts the immuneACCESS table, in-frame sequences only. Its copies lack some clones; in the studies checked, an unresolved V gene accounts for under half of them, and the cause for the rest is not known. Clone size and the V and J calls come from that table; the DNA yielded D and trimming. The sample table lists approximately 84,000 clones, under 35% of them with a count of one. The ten largest clones capture 0.4% to 0.45% of the sample.

From each donor, a single peripheral blood sample of 100 to 150 mL on average was drawn into heparinised tubes. A BD FACSAria II and a panel including CD45RO, CCR7, CD25, CD127, CD95 and CD27 were used to sort naive, central memory, regulatory and stem cell-like memory CD4+ T cells. Every sorted population had a purity above 95%. PBMCs were separated immediately by Lymphoprep density gradient centrifugation and were stained directly, without being cultured. Samples were stained and sorted in pairs, with one healthy donor and one patient per experiment, so that batch effects were minimized. The TCR comes from a woman aged 18-35 years in good health. The chain is encoded by TRBV4-1 joined to TRBJ1-5; the D gene remains uncertain. Sequenced sample: stem cell memory CD4+ T cells from blood. The sample's cell subset or site label is to be understood as: stem cell-like memory CD4+ T cells. CDR3 reads: CATPGNQPQHF. The DNA sequence reads TGCGCCACCCCAGGCAATCAGCCCCAGCATTTT.